This passage covers 26 T cell receptor beta chains from one sample sequenced in a study of blood T cell repertoires in COVID-19. Sequencing was performed with immunoSEQ multiplex PCR; in TCRdb, only in-frame clones are kept and a portion is missing. The data contain approximately 170,000 clones, about 88% of them singletons. The source material was PBMCs or T cells enriched from blood (not recorded which). Receptor source: a woman between 18 and 30 years old who had recovered from COVID-19.

This chain joins TRBV10-3 and TRBJ2-1, with D unresolved. Germline-derived CDR1 and CDR2 are ENHRY and SYGVKD. CDR3 length: 13 residues. V shed 1 base and J shed 5 bases, with 6 bases lying between them. CDR3 protein: CAISEYRDNEQFF. The CDR3 DNA reads TGTGCCATCAGTGAGTATCGGGACAATGAGCAGTTCTTC.

CDR3 DNA: TGTGCCATCGCAGTAGCGGCCTACTACAATGAGCAGTTCTTC. This codes for CAIAVAAYYNEQFF. J is TRBJ2-1 and V is TRBV28, with a weak D call TRBD2 (6 bases). The germline CDR1 and CDR2 sequences are MDHEN and SYDVKM. The CDR3 extends over 14 amino acids. With 10 bases removed from V and 3 bases from J, the gap between germline ends came to 16 bases. The variable domain in full, completed from reference TRBV28 and TRBJ2-1, reads DVKVTQSSRYLVKRTGEKVFLECVQDMDHENMFWYRQDPGLGLRLIYFSYDVKMKEKGDIPEGYSVSREKKERFSLILESASTNQTSMYLCAIAVAAYYNEQFFGPGTRLTVL.

The rearrangement links TRBV2 to TRBJ2-7; perhaps TRBD1 as D (5 bases). Germline values: CDR1 SNHLY, CDR2 FYNNEI. The CDR3 extends over 12 amino acids. V was trimmed by 8 bases and J by 2 bases, leaving 10 bases between them. The CDR3 nucleotides are TGTGCCAGCGGGGCCCAGCCCTACGAGCAGTACTTC. Its protein is CASGAQPYEQYF.

This chain links TRBV5-5 with TRBJ2-7; the match to TRBD1 covers 9 bases. Germline V lookup: CDR1 SGHKS, CDR2 YYEKEE (reference sequence). The CDR3 loop spans 15 amino acids. J was trimmed by 6 bases and V by 0 bases; bases with no gene match: 7. The CDR3 loop reads CASSLAGTGNSEQYF. CDR3 DNA: TGTGCCAGCAGCTTGGCCGGGACAGGGAACAGCGAGCAGTACTTC.

The chain is built from TRBV5-1 and TRBJ2-7; D is perhaps TRBD1 (6 bases). V lost 4 bases, J lost 3 bases, and 14 bases lay in between. Per germline, CDR1 SGHRS and CDR2 YFSETQ. The CDR3 has 14 amino acids. In DNA form, the CDR3 reads TGCGCCAGCAGCCCTGGGACACTACACTACGAGCAGTACTTC. Translation: CASSPGTLHYEQYF.

The J gene is TRBJ1-1, the V gene TRBV30; D might be TRBD1 (5 bases). CDR1 is GTSNPN and CDR2 is SVGIG in the germline V gene (reference sequence). The CDR3 totals 13 residues. The V and J ends lost 5 bases and 5 bases respectively, with 15 bases between them. CDR3 sequence: CAWRYDSATEAFF. The CDR3 coding sequence is TGTGCCTGGCGTTATGACAGCGCTACTGAAGCTTTCTTT.

The chain has TRBV4-3 and TRBJ2-1, with TRBD1 identical over 9 bases. The CDR3 length is 16 residues. Germline lookup yields CDR1 LGHNA and CDR2 YSLEER. The ends lost 2 bases at V and 8 bases at J; junction bases unmatched: 10. The CDR3 bases are TGCGCCAGCAGCCAACAGGGACAGGGTAAGGTCGATGAGCAGTTCTTC. Protein product: CASSQQGQGKVDEQFF.

The chain carries TRBV4-3 and TRBJ2-3; TRBD2 matches 14 bases. The CDR3 spans 20 residues. Per the germline V gene, CDR1 is LGHNA and CDR2 is YSLEER. V dropped 2 bases and J dropped 6; count of bases not matched to a gene: 16. The CDR3 here is CASSQTVGLAGGPRGDTQYF. CDR3 bases: TGCGCCAGCAGCCAAACCGTTGGACTAGCGGGAGGCCCCAGGGGCGATACGCAGTATTTT.

CDR3 bases: TGTGCCAGCAGCCAGGGACAGGGGTACGGCTACACCTTC. It encodes CASSQGQGYGYTF. This chain uses TRBV7-3 with TRBJ1-2; TRBD1 matches 10 bases. This CDR3 comprises 13 residues. Germline V lookup: CDR1 SGHTA, CDR2 FQGTGA. The ends lost 5 bases at V and 8 bases at J; junction bases unmatched: 5.

This chain links TRBV28 with TRBJ1-2; D remains ambiguous. V lost 3 bases and J 8 bases, leaving 13 bases between the germline ends. Germline assignment: CDR1 MDHEN and CDR2 SYDVKM. The CDR3 totals 13 residues. In DNA form, the CDR3 reads TGTGCCAGCAGTTTGGAGACCCTTCTGGGCTACACCTTC. This codes for CASSLETLLGYTF.

The chain uses TRBV28 and TRBJ1-1; 7 bases are a match to TRBD1. This CDR3 contains 10 residues. The J segment lost 10 bases and the V segment lost 8 bases, leaving 4 bases of the junction unmatched. Germline lookup yields CDR1 MDHEN and CDR2 SYDVKM. DNA of the CDR3: TGTGCCAGCTCGGACAGGACAGCTTTCTTT. It translates to CASSDRTAFF.

The genes are TRBV4-1 and TRBJ2-3, with TRBD2 matching 13 bases. The CDR3 extends over 17 amino acids. The J segment lost 6 bases and the V segment lost 1 base, leaving 7 bases of the junction unmatched. Germline loops: CDR1 MGHRA, CDR2 YSYEKL. The CDR3 DNA is TGCGCCAGCAGCCAAGGCGGACTAGCGGGAGTTCGGGATACGCAGTATTTT. Encoded protein: CASSQGGLAGVRDTQYF.

Here the CDR3 reads CASSLAGADNEQFF. CDR3 in DNA: TGCGCCAGCAGCCTAGCGGGAGCGGACAATGAGCAGTTCTTC. The chain carries TRBV4-1 and TRBJ2-1; 9 positions agree with TRBD2. Germline V lookup: CDR1 MGHRA, CDR2 YSYEKL. V was pared by 4 bases and J by 5 bases, with 3 bases of the junction left unmatched. The CDR3 has 14 amino acids.

The chain carries TRBV5-1 and TRBJ2-3; D unclear. V lost 0 bases and J lost 0, with 5 bases in between. CDR1 and CDR2 from the germline V gene are SGHRS and YFSETQ. The CDR3 sequence is 14 residues long. CDR3 DNA sequence: TGCGCCAGCAGCTTGGAGAGAAGCACAGATACGCAGTATTTT. Translation gives CASSLERSTDTQYF.

The chain uses TRBV9 and TRBJ2-7; D is possibly TRBD2 (6 bases). Germline V CDR1 and CDR2: SGDLS, YYNGEE. The CDR3 spans 14 residues. V shed 4 bases and J shed 2 bases, with 13 bases lying between them. Here the CDR3 reads CASSFRLGPYEQYF. The CDR3 DNA sequence: TGTGCCAGCAGCTTCCGACTAGGGCCCTACGAGCAGTACTTC.

The chain recombines TRBV6-4 with TRBJ2-1, with 7 bases matching TRBD2. Germline V CDR1 and CDR2: MRHNA, SNTAGT. The CDR3 is 15 residues long. Trimming removed 3 bases from V and 2 bases from J; junction bases left unmatched: 4. The CDR3 loop is CASSERETAYNEQFF. The CDR3 coding sequence is TGTGCCAGCAGTGAGCGGGAGACCGCCTACAATGAGCAGTTCTTC.

The V and J genes are TRBV28 and TRBJ1-1; D not resolved. The ends were cut back, 5 bases at V and 6 bases at J, with 16 bases in the middle. Per germline, CDR1 MDHEN and CDR2 SYDVKM. This CDR3 has 14 amino acids. Written as DNA, the CDR3 is TGTGCCAGCAGTCACGGTAGATGGGCTTCTGAAGCTTTCTTT. It codes for CASSHGRWASEAFF. Complete variable domain (other parts from reference TRBV28 and TRBJ1-1): DVKVTQSSRYLVKRTGEKVFLECVQDMDHENMFWYRQDPGLGLRLIYFSYDVKMKEKGDIPEGYSVSREKKERFSLILESASTNQTSMYLCASSHGRWASEAFFGQGTRLTVV.

This clone was detected once. V gene TRBV28 combines with J gene TRBJ2-1, with D uncertain. The CDR3 extends over 15 amino acids. Trimming pared 2 bases from V and 0 bases from J, leaving 8 bases between. Germline V CDR1 and CDR2: MDHEN, SYDVKM. CDR3 in DNA: TGTGCCAGCAGTTTACTCCGGAGCTCCTACAATGAGCAGTTCTTC. This encodes CASSLLRSSYNEQFF. Complete variable domain (other parts from reference TRBV28 and TRBJ2-1): DVKVTQSSRYLVKRTGEKVFLECVQDMDHENMFWYRQDPGLGLRLIYFSYDVKMKEKGDIPEGYSVSREKKERFSLILESASTNQTSMYLCASSLLRSSYNEQFFGPGTRLTVL.

The chain combines TRBV5-1 with TRBJ2-1; 14 bases agree with TRBD2. Germline V lookup: CDR1 SGHRS, CDR2 YFSETQ. This CDR3 has 17 residues. The trim removed 2 bases at V and 3 bases at J, leaving 4 bases unmatched. DNA of the CDR3: TGCGCCAGCAGCTTTGGACTAGCGGGAGGTCTCTACAATGAGCAGTTCTTC. Protein sequence: CASSFGLAGGLYNEQFF.

The gene calls are TRBV14 and TRBJ2-1; possible D gene TRBD2, 6 bases. Germline-derived CDR1 and CDR2 are SGHDN and FVKESK. V lost 0 bases and J 6 bases, leaving 9 bases between the germline ends. The CDR3 has 14 amino acids. CDR3 residues: CASSQDRLVNEQFF. The CDR3 DNA reads TGTGCCAGCAGCCAAGACAGACTAGTCAATGAGCAGTTCTTC.

This chain connects TRBV6-5 to TRBJ2-1; tentative D call: TRBD1 (5 bases). Germline CDR1 reads MNHEY; CDR2 reads SVGAGI. V was pared by 7 bases and J by 4 bases, with 5 bases between. The CDR3 totals 11 residues. CDR3 bases: TGTGCCAGCACAGGGTACAATGAGCAGTTCTTC. Translation: CASTGYNEQFF.

V gene TRBV28 combines with J gene TRBJ1-3; D not resolved. The CDR3 sequence is 12 residues long. The V end was cut by 6 bases, the J end by 7 bases, with 10 bases between. Germline values: CDR1 MDHEN, CDR2 SYDVKM. The CDR3 DNA reads as TGTGCCAGCAGCCCTTCTCCCAACACCATATATTTT. Amino acids: CASSPSPNTIYF.

This chain connects TRBV11-3 to TRBJ2-2; 10 bases agree with TRBD2. CDR1 SGHNT and CDR2 YENEEA come from the germline V gene. The CDR3 covers 19 residues. The J segment lost 5 bases and the V segment lost 5 bases, leaving 17 bases of the junction unmatched. The CDR3 DNA reads as TGTGCCAGCAGCCCCGCCCCCGCCCTAGCGGGAGTGGAGACCGGGGAGCTGTTTTTT. Translation gives CASSPAPALAGVETGELFF.

V usage is TRBV27 and J usage is TRBJ2-5; 7 bases fit TRBD2. This CDR3 has 13 residues. In germline, CDR1 is MNHEY, CDR2 SMNVEV (reference sequence). Germline trimming cut 2 bases from V and 6 bases from J; bases unmatched to any gene: 3. Here the CDR3 reads CASSLGRGKTQYF. As DNA, the CDR3 is TGTGCCAGCAGTTTAGGGCGGGGGAAGACCCAGTACTTC.

The V and J genes are TRBV18 and TRBJ2-1; 8 nucleotides match TRBD2. With V trimmed by 8 bases and J by 5 bases, 8 bases remained unmatched. The CDR3 is 14 amino acids. Germline V CDR1 and CDR2: KGHSH, LQKENI. CDR3 protein: CASHTTAGDNEQFF. CDR3 in DNA: TGTGCCAGCCACACGACAGCGGGGGACAATGAGCAGTTCTTC.

The chain carries TRBV30 and TRBJ1-2; D is unresolved. V gave up 0 bases and J gave up 4 bases, with 12 bases separating them. This CDR3 has 14 amino acids. Germline lookup yields CDR1 GTSNPN and CDR2 SVGIG (reference sequence). The CDR3 nucleotides read TGTGCCTGGAGTGTAGGAACAGTTGGCTATGGCTACACCTTC. Translation: CAWSVGTVGYGYTF.